This entry lists 8 T cell receptor beta chains sequenced from one sample in a study of T cell responses to AZD1222 COVID-19 vaccine. Method: immunoSEQ multiplex PCR; TCRdb's copy keeps in-frame clones and lacks some. Seen here are about 90,000 clones, around 91% observed once, and the top ten hold 4% to 6%. The material was peripheral blood, obtained on day 0 of MenACWY control vaccination. The origin of the receptors is an adult in good health.

This clone turned up a few times. The rearrangement links TRBV18 to TRBJ1-3; D is unclear. In germline, CDR1 is KGHSH, CDR2 LQKENI. CDR3 size: 15 residues. Between the trimmed V and J ends, which lost 3 bases and 4 bases, there was a span of 13 bases. CDR3: CASSPTSSSGNTIYF. CDR3 sequence (DNA): TGTGCCAGCTCACCGACCTCTTCTAGCGGAAACACCATATATTTT.

This chain joins TRBV18 and TRBJ1-4; possible D gene TRBD1, 5 bases. Germline V gene sequence: CDR1 KGHSH, CDR2 LQKENI. There are 13 residues in the CDR3. V was cut by 4 bases and J by 3 bases, with 6 bases left in between. The CDR3 loop reads CASSRDSNEKLFF. In nucleotides, the CDR3 is TGTGCCAGCTCACGGGACTCTAATGAAAAACTGTTTTTT.

The chain carries TRBV5-1 and TRBJ2-7; D call uncertain. Trimming left V 3 bases short and J 3 bases short, with 4 bases between. Looked up from germline, CDR1 is SGHRS and CDR2 is YFSETQ. The CDR3 has 11 residues. DNA of the CDR3: TGCGCCAGCAGCTCGAACTACGAGCAGTACTTC. This sequence encodes CASSSNYEQYF.

The chain couples TRBV19 to TRBJ1-1; no reliable D call. The germline V gene has CDR1 LNHDA and CDR2 SQIVND (reference sequence). V lost 5 bases and J 0 bases, leaving 7 bases between the germline ends. CDR3 length equals 13 residues. CDR3 protein: CASSATMNTEAFF. For the CDR3, the DNA is TGTGCCAGTAGTGCCACCATGAACACTGAAGCTTTCTTT. Full variable domain (remainder filled in from reference TRBV19 and TRBJ1-1): DGGITQSPKYLFRKEGQNVTLSCEQNLNHDAMYWYRQDPGQGLRLIYYSQIVNDFQKGDIAEGYSVSREKKESFPLTVTSAQKNPTAFYLCASSATMNTEAFFGQGTRLTVV.

The chain combines TRBV28 with TRBJ1-5; D may be TRBD1 (5 bases). CDR3 length: 15 amino acids. The germline V gene has CDR1 MDHEN and CDR2 SYDVKM. V lost 8 bases to trimming and J lost 1 base, with 15 bases between them. As DNA, the CDR3 is TGTGCCAGCCACCCTGGCGGGGGGAGCAATCAGCCCCAGCATTTT. Translated: CASHPGGGSNQPQHF.

The chain employs TRBV5-8 and TRBJ1-3, with D maybe TRBD1 (6 bases). The CDR3 length is 15 residues. The V end was cut by 8 bases, the J end by 0 bases, with 15 bases between. Germline CDR1 SGHTS, CDR2 YDEGEE. In DNA form, the CDR3 reads TGTGCCAGTTATCGAACAGGGACCTCTGGAAACACCATATATTTT. Protein sequence: CASYRTGTSGNTIYF.

The chain has TRBV7-9 and TRBJ2-7; 7 bases agree with TRBD2. J gave up 7 bases and V 5 bases, and 8 bases lay outside the gene matches. The CDR3 length is 13 residues. Germline V gives CDR1 SEHNR, CDR2 FQNEAQ (reference sequence). The DNA of the CDR3 is TGTGCCAGCAGCCCGGGGGAGGGGTTTGAGCAGTACTTC. As protein: CASSPGEGFEQYF. Supplemented by reference TRBV7-9 and TRBJ2-7, the full variable domain reads DTGVSQNPRHKITKRGQNVTFRCDPISEHNRLYWYRQTLGQGPEFLTYFQNEAQLEKSRLLSDRFSAERPKGSFSTLEIQRTEQGDSAMYLCASSPGEGFEQYFGPGTRLTVT.

The count of this clone is one. The V gene is TRBV19, the J gene TRBJ1-4; D gene ambiguous. The germline V and J ends were trimmed by 3 bases and 10 bases, with 18 bases remaining between them. The CDR3 covers 15 residues. Germline loops: CDR1 LNHDA, CDR2 SQIVND (reference sequence). The CDR3 nucleotides are TGTGCCAGTAGTATCGGCCGGACCAGAAAGGGAAAACTGTTTTTT. Encoded protein: CASSIGRTRKGKLFF.